The 25 T cell receptor beta chains reported below all come from one sample, sequenced in a study of T cell responses to AZD1222 COVID-19 vaccine (dated by TCRdb to the early 2020s). In light of the paper, this sample's time point label describes: about 28 days (+/-7) after the second vaccine dose. The library relied on the immunoSEQ multiplex PCR assay. TCRdb holds this immuneACCESS table with in-frame rearrangements only. Some clones are missing; in checked studies, unresolved V genes explain under half, and the rest has no known cause. The sample has some 150,000 clones on record, roughly 87% of them singletons. The top ten hold roughly 1.5% of the sample. This specimen was peripheral blood, taken 28 days after the second AZD1222 dose. The receptors originated from an adult who received the AZD1222 COVID-19 vaccine.

This rearrangement joins TRBV5-6 to TRBJ2-7; D not resolved. V was shortened by 0 bases and J by 1 base, with 8 bases between the two germline ends. The CDR3 has 14 amino acids. The germline V gene encodes CDR1 SGHDT and CDR2 YYEEEE. In DNA form, the CDR3 reads TGTGCCAGCAGCTTGGGTGCCGTTTCCTACGAGCAGTACTTC. Its translation: CASSLGAVSYEQYF.

The genes are TRBV6-4 and TRBJ2-1; 9 bases line up with TRBD2. Looked up from germline, CDR1 is MRHNA and CDR2 is SNTAGT. V gave up 4 bases and J gave up 8 bases; unmatched junction bases: 9. The CDR3 spans 15 residues. The CDR3: CASSASSGEVYEQFF. The CDR3 DNA reads as TGTGCCAGCAGTGCTTCTAGCGGGGAGGTCTATGAGCAGTTCTTC.

The V call is TRBV9, the J call TRBJ2-5; TRBD2 matches 9 bases. This CDR3 comprises 16 residues. Germline CDR1 is SGDLS and CDR2 is YYNGEE. J lost 4 bases, V lost 0 bases, and 7 bases had no gene match. The CDR3 coding sequence is TGTGCCAGCAGCGTAGGGGTAGCGGGAGTAGCAGAGACCCAGTACTTC. Residues: CASSVGVAGVAETQYF.

The rearrangement links TRBV27 to TRBJ2-7, with a tentative D call TRBD1 (6 bases). V was cut by 6 bases and J by 5 bases, with 11 bases left in between. CDR1 and CDR2 from the germline V gene are MNHEY and SMNVEV (reference sequence). The CDR3 runs 12 residues. CDR3 DNA: TGTGCCAGCAGATCCAGGGGAGACGAGCAGTACTTC. Translation gives CASRSRGDEQYF.

The chain joins TRBV5-4 to TRBJ2-7, with D perhaps matching TRBD1 or TRBD2 (5 bases each). Looked up from germline, CDR1 is SGHNT and CDR2 is YYREEE (reference sequence). The germline V and J ends were trimmed by 3 bases and 2 bases, with 12 bases remaining between them. The CDR3 loop spans 14 amino acids. The CDR3 DNA reads as TGTGCCAGCAGCTCCCGGGACCGAACCTACGAGCAGTACTTC. Its protein is CASSSRDRTYEQYF. The whole variable domain, remainder taken from reference TRBV5-4 and TRBJ2-7, is ETGVTQSPTHLIKTRGQQVTLRCSSQSGHNTVSWYQQALGQGPQFIFQYYREEENGRGNFPPRFSGLQFPNYSSELNVNALELDDSALYLCASSSRDRTYEQYFGPGTRLTVT.

This chain joins TRBV11-3 and TRBJ1-1; 7 bases map to TRBD1. Germline CDR1 is SGHNT and CDR2 is YENEEA. The V segment lost 5 bases and the J segment 2 bases; nucleotides outside the gene matches: 5. The CDR3 length is 14 residues. The CDR3 DNA sequence: TGTGCCAGCAGCCGGGACAGCCACAACACTGAAGCTTTCTTT. This gives the protein CASSRDSHNTEAFF.

Notes on this clone: A read error may account for a junction end that differs from germline. The rearrangement uses TRBV4-2 and TRBJ2-7; possibly TRBD1 or TRBD2 for D (6 bases each). Germline CDR1 is LGHNA and CDR2 is YNFKEQ. The CDR3 sequence is 14 residues long. The CDR3 loop is CASRQEAGGGEQYF. Written as DNA, the CDR3 is TGTGCCAGCAGGCAAGAGGCAGGAGGGGGCGAGCAGTACTTC.

This clone turned up a few times. V is TRBV15 and J is TRBJ2-1; no clear D. From germline, CDR1 is LNHNV and CDR2 YYDKDF (reference sequence). This CDR3 contains 12 residues. The germline V and J ends were trimmed by 3 bases and 5 bases, with 5 bases remaining between them. The CDR3 DNA reads TGTGCCACCAGCAGTAACCACAATGAGCAGTTCTTC. Translating gives CATSSNHNEQFF.

The chain uses TRBV24-1 and TRBJ2-1; 8 nucleotides agree with TRBD1. The V gene end was trimmed by 3 bases and the J gene end by 6 bases; junction bases not matched to a gene: 6. Germline assignment: CDR1 KGHDR and CDR2 SFDVKD. This CDR3 spans 15 amino acids. In DNA form, the CDR3 reads TGTGCCACCAGTGATCTAGGACAGGGACTCAATGAGCAGTTCTTC. It encodes CATSDLGQGLNEQFF.

This chain uses TRBV27 with TRBJ1-2; D possibly corresponds to TRBD1 (5 bases). Per germline, CDR1 MNHEY and CDR2 SMNVEV (reference sequence). Trimming took off 6 bases at V and 4 bases at J, with 27 bases between the two ends. The CDR3 runs to 18 residues. The CDR3 DNA follows: TGTGCCAGCAGCCCCTTACGTAGAGGAGGGGCAGACGTCTATGGCTACACCTTC. This encodes CASSPLRRGGADVYGYTF.

This clone appeared a single time. J is TRBJ1-1 and V is TRBV15; 8 nucleotides agree with TRBD1. This CDR3 has 17 residues. Germline V gene lookup returns CDR1 LNHNV and CDR2 YYDKDF (reference sequence). V lost 5 bases to trimming and J lost 4 bases; unmatched junction nucleotides: 15. In nucleotides, the CDR3 is TGTGCCACCAGCCCGGGCCTCAGGGGGCCGCTTAGCACTGAAGCTTTCTTT. It is translated as CATSPGLRGPLSTEAFF.

The chain carries TRBV6-1 and TRBJ2-7, with a possible D match to TRBD2 (6 bases). The CDR3 totals 15 residues. V was cut by 3 bases and J by 2 bases, with 14 bases left in between. Per germline, CDR1 MNHNS and CDR2 SASEGT. The CDR3 region is CASSEEGTDPYEQYF. Written as DNA, the CDR3 is TGTGCCAGCAGTGAGGAGGGAACAGACCCCTACGAGCAGTACTTC.

The chain combines TRBV12-3 or TRBV12-4 with TRBJ1-1; D possibly corresponds to TRBD1 (5 bases). The CDR3 sequence is 13 residues long. Trimming pared 6 bases from V and 1 base from J, leaving 9 bases between. CDR3 sequence (DNA): TGTGCCAGCAGCTACAGGACGAACACTGAAGCTTTCTTT. Encoded protein: CASSYRTNTEAFF.

Regarding this clone: The sample holds other DNA sequences that translate to the same CDR3. The V gene is TRBV6-5, the J gene TRBJ2-1, with no clear D. Trimming shortened V by 0 bases and J by 7 bases, and 4 bases separated the two germline ends. The CDR3 spans 12 residues. Germline-derived CDR1 and CDR2 are MNHEY and SVGAGI. The CDR3 spells CASSYSGNEQFF. CDR3 in DNA: TGTGCCAGCAGTTACTCTGGAAATGAGCAGTTCTTC.

The rearrangement uses TRBV19 and TRBJ1-6, with 8 positions matching TRBD1. The V gene's germline CDR1 is LNHDA and CDR2 SQIVND (reference sequence). V trimming: 0 bases; J trimming: 5 bases; junction bases outside the gene matches: 3. The CDR3 loop spans 16 amino acids. CDR3 nucleotides: TGTGCCAGTAGTATAGATGAGACAGGGGATAATTCACCCCTCCACTTT. Translation: CASSIDETGDNSPLHF.

The rearrangement links TRBV7-9 to TRBJ1-1; D is unclear. The CDR3 covers 12 residues. Trimming shortened V by 5 bases and J by 8 bases, and 12 bases separated the two germline ends. Looked up from germline, CDR1 is SEHNR and CDR2 is FQNEAQ (reference sequence). CDR3 sequence (DNA): TGTGCCAGCAGCCGAGAGAGACTGGAAGCTTTCTTT. It yields the protein CASSRERLEAFF.

The chain links TRBV11-2 to TRBJ1-3; maybe TRBD1 (5 bases). V lost 4 bases and J lost 3, with 22 bases in between. The CDR3 length is 18 residues. The germline CDR1 and CDR2 sequences are SGHAT and FQNNGV. CDR3 nucleotides: TGTGCCAGCAGCTCACTAAAGGTGGCGAGGGGACGTGGAAACACCATATATTTT. This sequence encodes CASSSLKVARGRGNTIYF.

The V and J genes are TRBV4-1 and TRBJ2-4, with D tentatively TRBD2 (5 bases). This CDR3 is 12 amino acids long. Germline-derived CDR1 and CDR2 are MGHRA and YSYEKL. V was clipped by 0 bases and J by 13 bases, with 10 bases between them. DNA for the CDR3: TGCGCCAGCAGCCAAGATGAGGCTAGCCAGTACTTC. This sequence encodes CASSQDEASQYF.

The chain has TRBV6-5 and TRBJ2-2, with a weak D call TRBD2 (6 bases). The V end lost 8 bases, the J end lost 6 bases, and 13 bases lay between the germline ends. The CDR3 is made up of 13 amino acids. CDR1 is MNHEY, CDR2 SVGAGI, per germline. The CDR3 spells CASRGGGSGELFF. The CDR3, as DNA: TGTGCCAGCCGCGGCGGAGGGTCCGGGGAGCTGTTTTTT.

The chain recombines TRBV27 with TRBJ2-2, with D unresolved. Per the germline V gene, CDR1 is MNHEY and CDR2 is SMNVEV (reference sequence). The CDR3 runs to 14 residues. Trimming cost V 5 bases and J 1 base, with 8 bases left between them. CDR3: CASSTTVNTGELFF. In DNA form, the CDR3 reads TGTGCCAGCAGTACGACTGTGAACACCGGGGAGCTGTTTTTT.

V is TRBV11-1 and J is TRBJ2-5; D remains ambiguous. The CDR3 is made up of 14 amino acids. Germline assignment: CDR1 SGHAT and CDR2 FQDESV (reference sequence). The V gene lost 2 bases and the J gene lost 4 bases, with 11 bases spanning the gap. The CDR3 DNA reads TGTGCCAGCAGCTTACGCTTCAAGAGAGAGACCCAGTACTTC. This gives the protein CASSLRFKRETQYF.

The chain carries TRBV6-2 or TRBV6-3 and TRBJ2-7; D is possibly TRBD2 (5 bases). The germline V gene encodes CDR1 MNHEY and CDR2 SVGEGT. Trimming shortened V by 3 bases and J by 0 bases, and 18 bases separated the two germline ends. The CDR3 is made up of 17 amino acids. CDR3 DNA: TGTGCCAGCAGTTATTCCTTTACGGGGATCAGCTCCTACGAGCAGTACTTC. Protein sequence: CASSYSFTGISSYEQYF.

CDR3 protein: CASPGTSGSKRSYEQYF. The CDR3 DNA reads TGCGCCAGCCCGGGGACTAGCGGGAGTAAACGGTCCTACGAGCAGTACTTC. The chain couples TRBV10-1 to TRBJ2-7; TRBD2 matches 14 bases. This CDR3 has 17 amino acids. With V trimmed by 8 bases and J by 1 base, 10 bases remained unmatched. CDR1 and CDR2 (germline): WNHNN, SYGVQD (reference sequence).

The V and J genes are TRBV18 and TRBJ2-3, with 8 bases that match TRBD2. The CDR3 is 16 residues long. V gave up 3 bases and J gave up 2 bases; unmatched junction bases: 7. CDR1 KGHSH and CDR2 LQKENI come from the germline V gene. The CDR3 DNA reads TGTGCCAGCTCACCCCGGGTTAGCGGGAACACAGATACGCAGTATTTT. It codes for CASSPRVSGNTDTQYF.

This rearrangement joins TRBV7-3 to TRBJ2-2; possible D gene TRBD1, 6 bases. Trimming took 2 bases from V and 4 from J, leaving 14 bases between them. The CDR3 loop spans 16 amino acids. Germline V lookup: CDR1 SGHTA, CDR2 FQGTGA. CDR3 sequence reads: CASSLAAARGTGELFF. The CDR3 coding sequence is TGTGCCAGCAGCTTAGCAGCCGCCAGGGGCACCGGGGAGCTGTTTTTT.